The rows below give T cell receptor beta chains drawn from one sample of a study of low-dose radiotherapy and immunotherapy resistance in tumors. TCRdb processed the reads anew with MiXCR; each CDR3 protein has one entry. Of approximately 84,000 distinct CDR3 sequences listed, roughly a sixth are singletons. This specimen was PBMCs, taken before treatment. Receptor source: a male donor with prostate cancer. The CDR3 runs from the conserved cysteine through the conserved F or W. The D gene is left open where the match is weak. A row's size may be missing; if present it is once, few, many or a size class.

J gene,CDR3 length,V gene,clone size,D gene,CDR3 protein,CDR3 DNA
TRBJ2-5,15,TRBV5-1,many,NA,CASSFRTGQGETQYF,TGCGCCAGCAGCTTCCGTACAGGGCAGGGTGAGACCCAGTACTTC
TRBJ2-1,16,TRBV12-3/TRBV12-4,NA,TRBD2,CASSTFGGGAADEQFF,TGTGCCAGCAGCACATTTGGCGGGGGGGCCGCCGATGAGCAGTTCTTC
TRBJ2-7,14,TRBV29-1,many,NA,CSVDGAVGSYEQYF,TGCAGCGTTGATGGGGCGGTAGGCTCCTACGAGCAGTACTTC
TRBJ2-1,14,TRBV2,many,TRBD2,CASRTSGGYNEQFF,TGTGCCAGCAGGACTAGCGGGGGGTACAATGAGCAGTTCTTC
TRBJ2-7,13,TRBV12-3/TRBV12-4,many,NA,CASSRRRAYEQYF,TGTGCCAGCAGTCGCAGGAGGGCCTACGAGCAGTACTTC
TRBJ1-1,14,TRBV12-3/TRBV12-4,NA,NA,CASSLGTGGTEAFF,TGTGCCAGCAGTTTGGGCACGGGGGGCACTGAAGCTTTCTTT
TRBJ2-7,13,TRBV2,NA,TRBD2,CATQTSLGYEQYF,TGTGCCACTCAGACTAGCCTGGGCTACGAGCAGTACTTC
TRBJ2-5,14,TRBV18,many,TRBD1,CASSGTGVMETQYF,TGTGCCAGCTCGGGGACAGGGGTGATGGAGACCCAGTACTTC
TRBJ2-5,12,TRBV11-2,NA,NA,CASSFPATAQYF,TGTGCCAGCAGCTTTCCGGCCACCGCCCAGTACTTC
TRBJ1-5,16,TRBV18,many,NA,CASSPKTGKDNQPQHF,TGTGCCAGCTCACCAAAAACAGGGAAGGATAATCAGCCCCAGCATTTT
TRBJ2-7,14,TRBV29-1,many,NA,CSVVGGGADYEQYF,TGCAGCGTTGTGGGTGGCGGGGCAGACTACGAGCAGTACTTC
TRBJ2-1,15,TRBV6-2/TRBV6-3,many,TRBD2,CASSGRTSGSNEQFF,TGTGCCAGCAGTGGGCGGACTAGCGGGAGCAATGAGCAGTTCTTC
TRBJ1-1,13,TRBV20-1,NA,NA,CSARELENTEAFF,TGCAGTGCTAGGGAGTTGGAGAACACTGAAGCTTTCTTT
TRBJ2-3,15,TRBV29-1,many,TRBD1,CSVEVGRGLEDTQYF,TGCAGCGTTGAGGTGGGCAGGGGGCTGGAGGATACGCAGTATTTT
TRBJ1-2,12,TRBV3-1,once,NA,CASSPDLRGYTF,TGTGCCAGCAGCCCGGATCTTCGGGGCTACACCTTC
TRBJ2-1,12,TRBV5-4,NA,NA,CASSPERREQFF,TGTGCCAGCAGCCCGGAGCGGAGGGAGCAGTTCTTC
TRBJ1-4,14,TRBV2,many,NA,CASSEATTNEKLFF,TGTGCCAGCAGTGAAGCTACAACTAATGAAAAACTGTTTTTT
TRBJ2-5,18,TRBV4-2,NA,TRBD2,CASSQGVRASGGAGTQYF,TGTGCCAGCAGCCAAGGGGTTCGGGCTAGCGGGGGGGCAGGGACCCAGTACTTC
TRBJ1-1,12,TRBV6-6,many,NA,CASSPGNTEAFF,TGTGCCAGCAGTCCCGGGAACACTGAAGCTTTCTTT
TRBJ2-3,12,TRBV12-3/TRBV12-4,many,NA,CASSFGRDTQYF,TGTGCCAGCAGTTTTGGGCGAGATACGCAGTATTTT
TRBJ1-1,13,TRBV20-1,many,NA,CSAGLGANREAFF,TGCAGTGCAGGGTTGGGGGCGAACCGTGAAGCTTTCTTT
TRBJ2-3,14,TRBV21-1,many,NA,CASSHRDNTDTQYF,TGTGCCAGCAGTCACAGGGACAACACAGATACGCAGTATTTT
TRBJ2-2,14,TRBV2,many,TRBD2,CASRTGGGTGELFF,TGTGCCAGCCGAACGGGGGGGGGCACCGGGGAGCTGTTTTTT
TRBJ2-5,16,TRBV14,NA,TRBD1,CASSPLGQGNQETQYF,TGTGCCAGCAGCCCGCTGGGACAGGGGAATCAAGAGACCCAGTACTTC
TRBJ2-7,13,TRBV7-9,many,NA,CASSPPTGYEQYF,TGTGCCAGCAGCCCACCAACAGGTTACGAGCAGTACTTC
TRBJ1-2,13,TRBV7-8,many,NA,CASRARGGEGYTF,TGTGCCAGCAGGGCTCGGGGGGGGGAAGGCTACACCTTC
TRBJ1-1,11,TRBV11-2,many,NA,CASSPNTEAFF,TGTGCCAGCAGCCCCAACACTGAAGCTTTCTTT
TRBJ1-5,11,TRBV12-3/TRBV12-4,NA,NA,CASSTTGSQHF,TGTGCCAGCAGCACCACCGGGTCCCAGCATTTT